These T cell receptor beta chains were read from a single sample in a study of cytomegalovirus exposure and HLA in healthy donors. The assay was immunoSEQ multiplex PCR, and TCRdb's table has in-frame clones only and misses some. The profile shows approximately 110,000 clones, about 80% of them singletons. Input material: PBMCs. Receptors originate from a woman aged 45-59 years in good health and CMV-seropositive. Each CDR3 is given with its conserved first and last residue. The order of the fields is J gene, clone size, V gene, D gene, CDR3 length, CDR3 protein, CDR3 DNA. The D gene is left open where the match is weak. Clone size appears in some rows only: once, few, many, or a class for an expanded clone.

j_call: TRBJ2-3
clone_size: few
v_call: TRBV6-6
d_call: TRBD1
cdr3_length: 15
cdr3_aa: CASSYSPGGADTQYF
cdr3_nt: TGTGCCAGCAGTTACTCACCAGGGGGCGCAGATACGCAGTATTTT

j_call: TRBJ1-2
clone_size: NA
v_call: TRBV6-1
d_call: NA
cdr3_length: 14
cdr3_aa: CASSEGPQTRYYTF
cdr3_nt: TGTGCCAGCAGTGAAGGGCCACAGACTAGATACTACACCTTC

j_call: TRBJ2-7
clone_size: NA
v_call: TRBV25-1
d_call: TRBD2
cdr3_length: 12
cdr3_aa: CASSELAESPYF
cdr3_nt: TGTGCCAGCAGTGAACTAGCGGAATCCCCGTACTTC

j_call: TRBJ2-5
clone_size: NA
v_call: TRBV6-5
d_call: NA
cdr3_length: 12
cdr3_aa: CASSRYGETQYF
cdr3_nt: TGTGCCAGCAGCCGGTATGGAGAGACCCAGTACTTC

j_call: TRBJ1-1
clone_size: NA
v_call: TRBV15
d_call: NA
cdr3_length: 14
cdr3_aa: CATRVDRQSTEAFF
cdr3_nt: TGTGCCACAAGAGTCGATAGACAGAGCACTGAAGCTTTCTTT

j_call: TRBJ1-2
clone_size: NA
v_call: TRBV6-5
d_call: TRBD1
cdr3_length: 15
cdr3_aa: CASSSAGTGGAGYTF
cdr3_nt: TGTGCCAGCAGTTCTGCTGGGACAGGGGGTGCTGGCTACACCTTC

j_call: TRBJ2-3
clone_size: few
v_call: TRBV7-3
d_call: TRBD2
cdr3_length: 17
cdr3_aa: CASRKGLAGAYTDTQYF
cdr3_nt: TGTGCCAGCAGGAAGGGGCTAGCGGGGGCCTACACAGATACGCAGTATTTT

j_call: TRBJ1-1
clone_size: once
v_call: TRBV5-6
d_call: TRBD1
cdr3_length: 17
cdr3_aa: CASSFGGGGALNTEAFF
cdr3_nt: TGTGCCAGCAGCTTTGGAGGAGGGGGCGCGTTGAACACTGAAGCTTTCTTT

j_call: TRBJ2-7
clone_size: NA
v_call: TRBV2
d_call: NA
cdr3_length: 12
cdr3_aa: CASSDLGYEQYF
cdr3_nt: TGTGCCAGCAGTGACCTCGGCTACGAGCAGTACTTC

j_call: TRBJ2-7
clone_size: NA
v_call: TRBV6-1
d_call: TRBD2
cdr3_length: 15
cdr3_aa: CASSDGTSESYEQYF
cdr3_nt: TGTGCCAGCAGTGACGGGACTAGCGAGTCCTACGAGCAGTACTTC

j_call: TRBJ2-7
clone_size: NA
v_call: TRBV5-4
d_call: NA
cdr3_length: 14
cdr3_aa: CASSFRGTAYEQYF
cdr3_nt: TGTGCCAGCAGCTTCAGGGGCACCGCCTACGAGCAGTACTTC

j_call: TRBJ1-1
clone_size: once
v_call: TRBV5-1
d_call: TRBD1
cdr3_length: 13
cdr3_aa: CASSGTGTTEAFF
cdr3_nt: TGCGCCAGCAGTGGGACAGGCACGACTGAAGCTTTCTTT

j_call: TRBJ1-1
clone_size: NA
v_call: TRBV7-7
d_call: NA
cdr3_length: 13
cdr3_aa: CASSLKQGTEAFF
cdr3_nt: TGTGCTAGCAGCTTAAAACAGGGAACTGAAGCTTTCTTT

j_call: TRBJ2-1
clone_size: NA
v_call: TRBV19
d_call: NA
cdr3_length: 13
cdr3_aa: CASSQGIYNEQFF
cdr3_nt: TGTGCCAGTAGTCAGGGGATCTACAATGAGCAGTTCTTC

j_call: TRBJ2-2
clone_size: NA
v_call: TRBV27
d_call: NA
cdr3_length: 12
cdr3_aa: CASSRTDGELFF
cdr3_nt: TGTGCCAGCAGTCGGACAGACGGGGAGCTGTTTTTT

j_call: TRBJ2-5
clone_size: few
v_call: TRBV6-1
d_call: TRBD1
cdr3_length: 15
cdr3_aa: CASSEGYRGRETQYF
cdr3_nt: TGTGCCAGCAGTGAAGGGTACAGGGGGCGGGAGACCCAGTACTTC

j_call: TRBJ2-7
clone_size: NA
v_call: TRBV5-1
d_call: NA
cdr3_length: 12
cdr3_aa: CASQGGRNEQYF
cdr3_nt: TGCGCCTCCCAGGGGGGTCGGAACGAGCAGTACTTC

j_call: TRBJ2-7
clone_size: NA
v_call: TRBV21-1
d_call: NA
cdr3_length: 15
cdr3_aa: CASSKLAGVSYEQYF
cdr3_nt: TGTGCCAGCAGCAAACTAGCGGGGGTCTCCTACGAGCAGTACTTC

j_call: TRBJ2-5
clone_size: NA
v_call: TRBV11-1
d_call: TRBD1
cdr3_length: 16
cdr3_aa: CASSPLRGRGKETQYF
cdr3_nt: TGTGCCAGCAGCCCCCTCCGGGGCAGGGGGAAGGAGACCCAGTACTTC

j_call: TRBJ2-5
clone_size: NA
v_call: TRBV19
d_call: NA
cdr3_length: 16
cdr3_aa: CASSITVLGTRETQYF
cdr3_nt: TGTGCCAGTAGTATAACGGTTCTGGGCACTCGGGAGACCCAGTACTTC

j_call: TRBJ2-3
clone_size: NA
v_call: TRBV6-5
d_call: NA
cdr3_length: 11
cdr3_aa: CASTLGGTQYF
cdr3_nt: TGTGCCAGCACCCTGGGGGGTACGCAGTATTTT

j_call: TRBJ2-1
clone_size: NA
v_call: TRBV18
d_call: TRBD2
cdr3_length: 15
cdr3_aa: CASSTGGGSYNEQFF
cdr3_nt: TGTGCCAGCTCCACCGGGGGGGGCTCCTACAATGAGCAGTTCTTC

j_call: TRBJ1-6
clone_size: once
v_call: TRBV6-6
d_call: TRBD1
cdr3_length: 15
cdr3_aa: CASSSDRARNSPLHF
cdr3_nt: TGTGCCAGCAGTTCTGACAGGGCCAGAAATTCACCCCTCCACTTT

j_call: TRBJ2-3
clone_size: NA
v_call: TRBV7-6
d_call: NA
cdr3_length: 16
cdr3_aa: CASSSSSRGFGDTQYF
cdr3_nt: TGCGCCAGCAGCTCCTCCTCTAGGGGATTCGGAGATACGCAGTATTTT

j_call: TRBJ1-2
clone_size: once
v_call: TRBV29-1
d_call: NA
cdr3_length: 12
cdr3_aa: CSVVRQDYGYTF
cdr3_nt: TGCAGCGTTGTTAGGCAGGACTATGGCTACACCTTC

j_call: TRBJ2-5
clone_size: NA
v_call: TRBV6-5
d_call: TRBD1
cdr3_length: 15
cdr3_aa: CASSYSGGGGETQYF
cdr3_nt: TGTGCCAGCAGTTACTCAGGGGGCGGTGGGGAGACCCAGTACTTC

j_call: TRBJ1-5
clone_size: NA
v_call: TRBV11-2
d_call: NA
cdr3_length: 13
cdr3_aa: CASSSSYNQPQHF
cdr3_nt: TGTGCCAGCAGCTCCAGTTACAATCAGCCCCAGCATTTT

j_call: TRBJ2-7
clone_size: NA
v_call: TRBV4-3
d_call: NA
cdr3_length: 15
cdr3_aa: CASSQGGGGIHEQYF
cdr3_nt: TGCGCCAGCAGCCAAGGAGGGGGCGGGATCCACGAGCAGTACTTC

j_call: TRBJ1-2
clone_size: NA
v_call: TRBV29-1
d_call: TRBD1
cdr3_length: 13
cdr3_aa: CSVKTGITYGYTF
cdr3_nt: TGCAGCGTTAAGACAGGGATTACCTATGGCTACACCTTC

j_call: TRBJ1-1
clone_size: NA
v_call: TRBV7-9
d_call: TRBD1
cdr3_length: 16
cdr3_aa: CSSSLGQGLMNTEAFF
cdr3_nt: TGTTCCAGCAGCTTGGGACAGGGTTTGATGAACACTGAAGCTTTCTTT

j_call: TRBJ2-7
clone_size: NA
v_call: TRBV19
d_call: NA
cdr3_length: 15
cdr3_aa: CASSIDGAQTYEQYF
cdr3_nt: TGTGCCAGTAGTATAGATGGCGCACAGACCTACGAGCAGTACTTC

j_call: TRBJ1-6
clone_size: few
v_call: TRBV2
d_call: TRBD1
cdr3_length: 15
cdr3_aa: CASSERTGVESPLHF
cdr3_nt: TGTGCCAGCAGTGAAAGGACAGGGGTAGAGTCACCCCTCCACTTT

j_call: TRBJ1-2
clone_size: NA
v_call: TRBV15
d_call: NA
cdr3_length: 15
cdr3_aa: CATSRDTGVYYGYTF
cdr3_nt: TGTGCCACCAGCAGAGATACGGGGGTATACTATGGCTACACCTTC